The 29 T cell receptor beta chains presented below share a single source sample, sequenced in a study of cytomegalovirus exposure and HLA in healthy donors. The protocol was immunoSEQ multiplex PCR, while the TCRdb copy is restricted to in-frame clones and leaves out a portion. The sample records roughly 120,000 clones, about 88% being singletons. Material for sequencing was PBMCs. Source of these receptors: a man aged 18 to 30 in good health and CMV-seropositive.

V is TRBV10-3 and J is TRBJ2-2, with no clear D. V was pared by 0 bases and J by 0 bases, with 20 bases between. Germline CDR1 ENHRY, CDR2 SYGVKD. This CDR3 has 20 residues. The CDR3 reads CAISESMVAAAYTNTGELFF. CDR3 in DNA: TGTGCCATCAGTGAGTCGATGGTGGCGGCAGCTTACACGAACACCGGGGAGCTGTTTTTT.

The chain couples TRBV4-1 to TRBJ1-1; 9 positions match TRBD1. V lost 3 bases and J lost 3; bases outside the gene matches: 26. Germline CDR1 reads MGHRA; CDR2 reads YSYEKL. There are 22 residues in the CDR3. Written as DNA, the CDR3 is TGCGCCAGCAGCCATCCCGGGACCCTCCGGGACAGGGCATTTTACGGGGACACTGAAGCTTTCTTT. Translating it yields CASSHPGTLRDRAFYGDTEAFF.

J is TRBJ1-1 and V is TRBV29-1; D is perhaps TRBD1 (5 bases). Germline loops: CDR1 SQVTM, CDR2 ANQGSEA. CDR3 length: 13 residues. Trimming removed 7 bases at V and 1 base at J, with 13 bases between. The CDR3 sequence: CSGGDRQNTEAFF. In nucleotides, the CDR3 is TGCAGCGGAGGAGACAGACAGAACACTGAAGCTTTCTTT.

V is TRBV29-1 and J is TRBJ2-2; 7 bases line up with TRBD1. The J segment lost 3 bases and the V segment lost 3 bases, leaving 1 base of the junction unmatched. This CDR3 region has 13 residues. The germline V gene has CDR1 SQVTM and CDR2 ANQGSEA. CDR3 DNA sequence: TGCAGCGTTGACAGGGGGTACACCGGGGAGCTGTTTTTT. This gives the protein CSVDRGYTGELFF.

V usage is TRBV6-5 and J usage is TRBJ2-7; TRBD1 matches 9 bases. Germline V gives CDR1 MNHEY, CDR2 SVGAGI. The CDR3 spans 15 residues. The J segment lost 2 bases and the V segment lost 0 bases, leaving 2 bases of the junction unmatched. Here the CDR3 reads CASSYSGQGPYEQYF. CDR3 sequence (DNA): TGTGCCAGCAGTTACTCGGGACAGGGACCCTACGAGCAGTACTTC.

By proportion, this clone is medium-sized. The V and J genes are TRBV4-3 and TRBJ2-1; D call uncertain. Germline loops: CDR1 LGHNA, CDR2 YSLEER. CDR3 length: 16 residues. V dropped 0 bases and J dropped 0 bases, with 9 bases sitting between them. The CDR3 sequence: CASSQDLGGSYNEQFF. The DNA of the CDR3 is TGCGCCAGCAGCCAAGATCTAGGCGGCTCCTACAATGAGCAGTTCTTC.

The J gene is TRBJ2-5, the V gene TRBV7-9, with D perhaps matching TRBD2 (7 bases). This CDR3 has 14 residues. CDR1 is SEHNR and CDR2 is FQNEAQ in the germline V gene (reference sequence). The V gene lost 5 bases and the J gene lost 4 bases, with 14 bases spanning the gap. CDR3 in amino acids: CASSLPGGRETQYF. CDR3 in DNA: TGTGCCAGCAGCCTCCCGGGGGGCAGAGAGACCCAGTACTTC. The full variable domain, with the rest looked up from reference TRBV7-9 and TRBJ2-5, is DTGVSQNPRHKITKRGQNVTFRCDPISEHNRLYWYRQTLGQGPEFLTYFQNEAQLEKSRLLSDRFSAERPKGSFSTLEIQRTEQGDSAMYLCASSLPGGRETQYFGPGTRLLVL.

This rearrangement joins TRBV7-6 to TRBJ1-4; D gene uncertain. The V end lost 2 bases, the J end lost 2 bases, and 12 bases lay between the germline ends. The V gene's germline CDR1 is SGHVS and CDR2 FNYEAQ. The CDR3 has 16 residues. Here the CDR3 DNA reads TGTGCCAGCAGCTTACCTCCAGGTTCGACTAATGAAAAACTGTTTTTT. Protein: CASSLPPGSTNEKLFF.

The chain recombines TRBV10-2 with TRBJ2-2; 7 bases are shared with TRBD2. The J segment lost 4 bases and the V segment lost 5 bases, leaving 7 bases of the junction unmatched. In germline, CDR1 is WSHSY, CDR2 SAAADI. The length of the CDR3 is 15 residues. The CDR3: CASSPGSSGTGELFF. The CDR3 DNA reads TGCGCCAGCAGTCCCGGTTCTAGCGGCACCGGGGAGCTGTTTTTT.

The rearrangement uses TRBV29-1 and TRBJ2-1; 7 positions agree with TRBD1. The CDR3 consists of 14 residues. Germline V CDR1 and CDR2: SQVTM, ANQGSEA. V was pared by 6 bases and J by 1 base, with 6 bases of the junction left unmatched. CDR3: CSVESDRSYNEQFF. In DNA, the CDR3 is TGCAGCGTAGAATCGGACAGGTCCTACAATGAGCAGTTCTTC.

CDR3 bases: TGCGCCAGCAGCCCCCAAGAGTCCAATCAGCCCCAGCATTTT. Translating it yields CASSPQESNQPQHF. V and J are TRBV4-1 and TRBJ1-5; D is undetermined. V shed 4 bases and J shed 3 bases, with 10 bases lying between them. CDR3 length: 14 amino acids. The germline CDR1 and CDR2 sequences are MGHRA and YSYEKL.

The chain links TRBV5-6 to TRBJ1-1; a possible D gene is TRBD1 (5 bases). This CDR3 comprises 16 residues. The germline V gene encodes CDR1 SGHDT and CDR2 YYEEEE. Trimming shortened V by 2 bases and J by 4 bases, and 18 bases separated the two germline ends. In DNA, the CDR3 is TGTGCCAGCAGCTTTCTATCGGGGGTGGGCGGCACTGAAGCTTTCTTT. Translating it yields CASSFLSGVGGTEAFF.

The chain links TRBV11-2 to TRBJ2-4; 11 positions match TRBD2. Trimming took 3 bases from V and 2 from J; bases not matched to a gene: 3. The germline V gene has CDR1 SGHAT and CDR2 FQNNGV. The CDR3 has 16 residues. The CDR3 DNA reads as TGTGCCAGCAGCTTCACTAGCGGGGGAACCAAAAACATTCAGTACTTC. It is translated as CASSFTSGGTKNIQYF.

The chain uses TRBV4-3 and TRBJ2-1; D gene uncertain. Per germline, CDR1 LGHNA and CDR2 YSLEER. The CDR3 spans 16 residues. V lost 0 bases, J lost 4 bases, and 13 bases lay in between. CDR3 sequence (DNA): TGCGCCAGCAGCCAAGATAGAACTGAGTGGTACAATGAGCAGTTCTTC. This encodes CASSQDRTEWYNEQFF.

This chain links TRBV2 with TRBJ1-2; 9 bases are shared with TRBD1. This CDR3 comprises 15 residues. The junction had 6 bases not matched to a gene; V was cut back by 7 bases and J by 0 bases. Germline-derived CDR1 and CDR2 are SNHLY and FYNNEI. CDR3 amino acids: CASIQGAPTNYGYTF. CDR3 in DNA: TGTGCCAGCATACAGGGGGCACCAACTAACTATGGCTACACCTTC. The full variable domain, with the rest looked up from reference TRBV2 and TRBJ1-2, is EPEVTQTPSHQVTQMGQEVILRCVPISNHLYFYWYRQILGQKVEFLVSFYNNEISEKSEIFDDQFSVERPDGSNFTLKIRSTKLEDSAMYFCASIQGAPTNYGYTFGSGTRLTVV.

V gene TRBV7-7 combines with J gene TRBJ2-5, with 13 positions matching TRBD2. V was clipped by 3 bases and J by 3 bases; unmatched bases: 13. The germline gives CDR1 SSHAT, CDR2 FNYEAQ (reference sequence). CDR3 length equals 19 residues. Here the CDR3 reads CASSLLSPRGTSGEETQYF. The CDR3, as DNA: TGTGCCAGCAGCTTGTTATCGCCTCGCGGGACTAGCGGGGAAGAGACCCAGTACTTC.

The chain carries TRBV5-6 and TRBJ1-1, with 9 bases aligning to TRBD1. J was trimmed by 6 bases and V by 3 bases; bases with no gene match: 3. Germline CDR1 and CDR2: SGHDT and YYEEEE. CDR3 length: 13 residues. Here the CDR3 DNA reads TGTGCCAGCAGCTGGGGGACAGGGTCTGAAGCTTTCTTT. Translating gives CASSWGTGSEAFF.

This sequence joins TRBV29-1 and TRBJ1-1, with D possibly TRBD1 on 5 matching bases. V lost 3 bases to trimming and J lost 4 bases, with 12 bases between them. The CDR3 loop spans 13 amino acids. CDR1 is SQVTM and CDR2 is ANQGSEA in the germline V gene. The CDR3 nucleotides read TGCAGCGTTGAGGGCAGGGTAGTCACTGAAGCTTTCTTT. Translation gives CSVEGRVVTEAFF.

The chain combines TRBV7-8 with TRBJ2-5; TRBD1 aligns across 8 bases. Unmatched junction bases numbered 2, after V lost 6 bases and J lost 2 bases. The CDR3 contains 13 residues. From germline, CDR1 is SGHVS and CDR2 FQNEAQ. This CDR3 reads CASSWTGQETQYF. Here the CDR3 DNA reads TGTGCCAGCAGTTGGACAGGGCAAGAGACCCAGTACTTC.

CDR3 sequence (DNA): TGTGCCAGCAGCGCACGGCAGGGGGAGATAGTAGGAGCTTTCTTT. Encoded protein: CASSARQGEIVGAFF. This chain joins TRBV11-2 and TRBJ1-1, with TRBD1 matching over 7 bases. V trimming: 5 bases; J trimming: 10 bases; junction bases outside the gene matches: 16. CDR1 and CDR2 (germline): SGHAT, FQNNGV. This CDR3 has 15 amino acids.

This clone was recorded once. The chain employs TRBV19 and TRBJ2-4; TRBD2 agrees at 11 bases. CDR1 and CDR2 from the germline V gene are LNHDA and SQIVND (reference sequence). V lost 7 bases, J lost 0 bases, and 17 bases stayed unmatched. This CDR3 comprises 20 residues. CDR3 nucleotide sequence: TGTGCCAGTACAAAAGGGGGGACTAGCGGAGGCTTTGGAGCCAAAAACATTCAGTACTTC. Its protein is CASTKGGTSGGFGAKNIQYF.

This clone was recorded a few times. CDR3 nucleotide sequence: TGTGCCATCAAGGGGCGGAACTATGGCTACACCTTC. This codes for CAIKGRNYGYTF. V usage is TRBV10-3 and J usage is TRBJ1-2, with D maybe TRBD1 (5 bases). Germline-derived CDR1 and CDR2 are ENHRY and SYGVKD. Trimming took off 7 bases at V and 2 bases at J, with 8 bases between the two ends. The length of the CDR3 is 12 residues.

The V call is TRBV19, the J call TRBJ1-6, with 9 bases identical to TRBD1. There are 17 residues in the CDR3. CDR1 and CDR2 (germline): LNHDA, SQIVND (reference sequence). V was clipped by 6 bases and J by 6 bases; unmatched bases: 12. The CDR3 nucleotides read TGTGCCAGTAGCATCAGTACCGGGACAGGGTTTAATTCACCCCTCCACTTT. Its protein is CASSISTGTGFNSPLHF.

The DNA for the CDR3 is TGTGCCAGCGGAGAGGGGACAGGGTGGAACACTGAAGCTTTCTTT. As protein: CASGEGTGWNTEAFF. The chain couples TRBV6-1 to TRBJ1-1; TRBD1 matches at 9 bases. The CDR3 runs to 15 residues. Germline V gene lookup returns CDR1 MNHNS and CDR2 SASEGT. The J segment lost 1 base and the V segment lost 8 bases, leaving 8 bases of the junction unmatched.

This chain joins TRBV5-1 and TRBJ1-1; possibly TRBD1 for D (6 bases). V was cut by 4 bases and J by 9 bases, with 16 bases left in between. The CDR3 is 13 residues long. The germline V gene has CDR1 SGHRS and CDR2 YFSETQ. The CDR3 here is CASSLAPGQKAFF. For the CDR3, the DNA is TGCGCCAGCAGCCTGGCACCGGGACAAAAAGCTTTCTTT.

This clone appeared a single time. Here the CDR3 DNA reads TGCGCCAGCAGCCAAGATTCGCGAGCGGGGGGGTTTGAGCAGTTCTTC. Its translation: CASSQDSRAGGFEQFF. The chain joins TRBV4-3 to TRBJ2-1; 10 positions agree with TRBD2. The CDR3 sequence is 16 residues long. The germline V gene encodes CDR1 LGHNA and CDR2 YSLEER. After removal of 0 bases from V and 9 bases from J, the junction contained 8 bases not matched to a gene.

This clone was found many times. The rearrangement uses TRBV25-1 and TRBJ2-1; 10 nucleotides align to TRBD1. From germline, CDR1 is MGHDK and CDR2 SYGVNS. Trimming at V came to 2 bases and at J to 4 bases, leaving 11 bases not matched to a gene. The CDR3 runs to 18 residues. CDR3 sequence: CASSEEGTGVLSYNEQFF. DNA for the CDR3: TGTGCCAGCAGTGAAGAGGGGACAGGGGTGCTTAGTTACAATGAGCAGTTCTTC.

The chain links TRBV28 to TRBJ2-4, with a possible D match to TRBD1 (6 bases). The germline V gene has CDR1 MDHEN and CDR2 SYDVKM. Between the trimmed V and J ends, which lost 6 bases and 1 base, there was a span of 19 bases. The CDR3 length is 17 residues. CDR3 in amino acids: CASRGAGAPVAKNIQYF. CDR3 bases: TGTGCCAGCAGAGGAGCAGGGGCACCCGTGGCCAAAAACATTCAGTACTTC.

The CDR3 DNA reads TGCGCCAGCAGCCAAGACAGGAACACTGAAGCTTTCTTT. It yields the protein CASSQDRNTEAFF. The chain combines TRBV4-1 with TRBJ1-1; D unclear. The CDR3 is 13 residues long. The V gene's germline CDR1 is MGHRA and CDR2 YSYEKL. Trimming took off 0 bases at V and 1 base at J, with 3 bases between the two ends.